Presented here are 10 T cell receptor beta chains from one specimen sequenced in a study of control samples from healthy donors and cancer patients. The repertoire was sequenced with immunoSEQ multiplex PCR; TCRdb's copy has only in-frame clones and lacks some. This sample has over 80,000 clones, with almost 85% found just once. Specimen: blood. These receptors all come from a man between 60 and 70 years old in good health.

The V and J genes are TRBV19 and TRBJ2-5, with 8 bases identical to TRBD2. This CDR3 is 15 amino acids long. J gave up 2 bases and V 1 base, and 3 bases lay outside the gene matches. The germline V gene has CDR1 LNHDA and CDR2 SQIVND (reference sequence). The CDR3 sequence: CASSIGTSRQETQYF. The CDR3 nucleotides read TGTGCCAGTAGTATAGGGACTAGCAGGCAAGAGACCCAGTACTTC.

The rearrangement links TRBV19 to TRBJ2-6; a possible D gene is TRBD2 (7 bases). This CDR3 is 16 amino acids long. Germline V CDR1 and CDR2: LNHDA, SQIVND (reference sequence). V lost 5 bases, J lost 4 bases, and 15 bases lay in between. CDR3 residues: CASSPPGGTGANVLTF. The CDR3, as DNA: TGTGCCAGTAGTCCCCCGGGGGGCACCGGGGCCAACGTCCTGACTTTC.

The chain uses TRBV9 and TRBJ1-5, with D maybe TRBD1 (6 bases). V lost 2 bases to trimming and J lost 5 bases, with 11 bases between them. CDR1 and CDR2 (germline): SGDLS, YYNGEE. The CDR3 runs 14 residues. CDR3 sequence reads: CASSVGDTYQPQHF. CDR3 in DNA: TGTGCCAGCAGCGTGGGGGACACTTATCAGCCCCAGCATTTT.

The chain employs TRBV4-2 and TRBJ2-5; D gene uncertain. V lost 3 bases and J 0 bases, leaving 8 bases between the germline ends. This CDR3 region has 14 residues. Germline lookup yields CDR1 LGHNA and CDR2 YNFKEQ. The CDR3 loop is CASSQATYQETQYF. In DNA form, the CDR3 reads TGTGCCAGCAGCCAGGCTACGTACCAAGAGACCCAGTACTTC.

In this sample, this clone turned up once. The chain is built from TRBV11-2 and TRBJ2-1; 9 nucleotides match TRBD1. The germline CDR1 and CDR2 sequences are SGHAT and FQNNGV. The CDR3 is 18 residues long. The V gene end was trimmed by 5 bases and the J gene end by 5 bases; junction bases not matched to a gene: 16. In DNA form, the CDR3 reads TGTGCCAGCAGCCCTAGAGGGACAGGGAGGCTAGCCGACAATGAGCAGTTCTTC. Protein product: CASSPRGTGRLADNEQFF.

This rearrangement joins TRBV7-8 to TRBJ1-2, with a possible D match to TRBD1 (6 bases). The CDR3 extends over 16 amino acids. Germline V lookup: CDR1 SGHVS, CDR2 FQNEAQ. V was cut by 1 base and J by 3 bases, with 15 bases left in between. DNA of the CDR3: TGTGCCAGCAGCTTAGTGGAGGGACAATCGTACTATGGCTACACCTTC. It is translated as CASSLVEGQSYYGYTF.

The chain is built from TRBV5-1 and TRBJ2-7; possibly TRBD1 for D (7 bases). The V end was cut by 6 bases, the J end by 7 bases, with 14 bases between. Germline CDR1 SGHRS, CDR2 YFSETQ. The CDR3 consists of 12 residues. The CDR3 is CASKEPGGEQYF. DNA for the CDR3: TGCGCCAGCAAAGAACCAGGGGGGGAGCAGTACTTC.

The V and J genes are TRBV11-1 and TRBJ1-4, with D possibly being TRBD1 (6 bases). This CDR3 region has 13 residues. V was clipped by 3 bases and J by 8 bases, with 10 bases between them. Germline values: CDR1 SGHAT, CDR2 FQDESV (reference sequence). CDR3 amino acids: CASSFTGSEKLFF. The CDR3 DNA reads TGTGCCAGCAGCTTCACAGGGTCCGAAAAACTGTTTTTT.

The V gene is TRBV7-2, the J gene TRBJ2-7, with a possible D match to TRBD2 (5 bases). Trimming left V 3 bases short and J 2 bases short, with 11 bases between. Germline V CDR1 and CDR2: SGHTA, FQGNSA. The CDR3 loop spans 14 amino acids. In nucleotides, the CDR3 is TGTGCCAGCAGCTTGGTATCTAGCCCCTACGAGCAGTACTTC. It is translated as CASSLVSSPYEQYF.

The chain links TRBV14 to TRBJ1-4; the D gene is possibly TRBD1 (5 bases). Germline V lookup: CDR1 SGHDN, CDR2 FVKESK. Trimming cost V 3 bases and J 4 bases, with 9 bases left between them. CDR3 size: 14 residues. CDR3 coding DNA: TGTGCCAGCAGCCAGGGGACCCTTAATGAAAAACTGTTTTTT. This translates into CASSQGTLNEKLFF.